The clone carrying this T cell receptor beta chain appeared a few times. The sample originates from a study of T cells in Graves' hyperthyroidism and ophthalmopathy. Patients were excluded because of uncontrolled infection, other autoimmune disease, pregnancy or lactation. Amplification yielded TCR beta CDR3 regions, with RNA transcripts as the source. During a first-round RT-PCR of the TCR CDR3, the HTBI primer set was used. Using its own MiXCR run on the multiplex PCR reads, TCRdb lists one record per CDR3 protein. Of around 760,000 distinct CDR3 sequences in the sample, 35% were seen once. Germline V gene sequence: CDR1 LNHNV, CDR2 YYDKDF (reference sequence). V dropped 5 bases and J dropped 3 bases, with 11 bases sitting between them. The CDR3 totals 14 residues.

The sample comprised blood. The chain couples TRBV15 to TRBJ1-5, with TRBD1 as a possible D gene (5 bases). This receptor was taken from a woman aged 40 to 50 with Graves' hyperthyroidism. CDR3 residues: CATSRGPLNQPQHF. In DNA, the CDR3 is TGTGCCACCAGCCGGGGACCTCTCAATCAGCCCCAGCATTTT.